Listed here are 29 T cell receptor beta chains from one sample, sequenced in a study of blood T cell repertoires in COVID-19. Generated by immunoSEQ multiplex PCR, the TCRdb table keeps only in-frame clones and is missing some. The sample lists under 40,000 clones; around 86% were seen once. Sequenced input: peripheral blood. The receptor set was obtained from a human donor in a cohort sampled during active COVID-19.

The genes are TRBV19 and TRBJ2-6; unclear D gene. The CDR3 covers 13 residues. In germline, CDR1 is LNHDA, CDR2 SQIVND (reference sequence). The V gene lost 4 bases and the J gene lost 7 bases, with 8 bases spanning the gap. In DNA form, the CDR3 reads TGTGCCAGTAGTAAACATGGCGCCAACGTCCTGACTTTC. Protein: CASSKHGANVLTF.

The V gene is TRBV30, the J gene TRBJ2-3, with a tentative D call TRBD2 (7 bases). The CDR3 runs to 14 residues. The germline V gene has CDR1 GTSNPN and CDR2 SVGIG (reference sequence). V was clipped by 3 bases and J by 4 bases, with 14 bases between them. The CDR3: CAWSPVGGPDTQYF. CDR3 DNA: TGTGCCTGGAGCCCTGTCGGGGGGCCAGATACGCAGTATTTT. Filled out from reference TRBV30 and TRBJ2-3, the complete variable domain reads SQTIHQWPATLVQPVGSPLSLECTVEGTSNPNLYWYRQAAGRGLQLLFYSVGIGQISSEVPQNLSASRPQDRQFILSSKKLLLSDSGFYLCAWSPVGGPDTQYFGPGTRLTVL.

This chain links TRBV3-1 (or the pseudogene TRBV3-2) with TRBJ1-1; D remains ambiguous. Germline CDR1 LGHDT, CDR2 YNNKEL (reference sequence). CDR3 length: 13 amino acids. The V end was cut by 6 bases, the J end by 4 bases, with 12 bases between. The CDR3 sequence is CASSLMRGTEAFF. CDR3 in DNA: TGTGCCAGCAGTCTAATGCGGGGCACTGAAGCTTTCTTT.

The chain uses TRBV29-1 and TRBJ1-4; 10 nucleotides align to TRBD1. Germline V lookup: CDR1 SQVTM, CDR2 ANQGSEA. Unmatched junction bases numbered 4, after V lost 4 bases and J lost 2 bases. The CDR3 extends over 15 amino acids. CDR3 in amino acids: CSVGQGANTNEKLFF. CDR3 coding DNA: TGCAGCGTTGGACAGGGGGCGAATACTAATGAAAAACTGTTTTTT.

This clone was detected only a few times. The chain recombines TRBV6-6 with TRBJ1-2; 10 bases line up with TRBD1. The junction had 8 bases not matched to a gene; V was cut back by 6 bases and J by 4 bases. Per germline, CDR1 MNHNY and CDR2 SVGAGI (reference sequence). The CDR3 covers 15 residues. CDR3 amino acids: CASSSTGGSIYGYTF. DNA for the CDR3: TGTGCCAGCAGCTCGACAGGGGGCTCTATCTATGGCTACACCTTC.

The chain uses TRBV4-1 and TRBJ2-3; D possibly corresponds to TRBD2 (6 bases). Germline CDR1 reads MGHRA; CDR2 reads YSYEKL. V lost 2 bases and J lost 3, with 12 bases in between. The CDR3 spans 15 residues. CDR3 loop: CASSQFAGRTDTQYF. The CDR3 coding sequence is TGCGCCAGCAGCCAATTTGCGGGGCGGACAGATACGCAGTATTTT.

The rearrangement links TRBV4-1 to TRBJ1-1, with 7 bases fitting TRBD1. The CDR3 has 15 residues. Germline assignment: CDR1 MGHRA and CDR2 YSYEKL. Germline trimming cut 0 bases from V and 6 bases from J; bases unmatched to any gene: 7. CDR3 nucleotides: TGCGCCAGCAGCCAAGAGGTAGGGGGCGAGTCTGAAGCTTTCTTT. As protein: CASSQEVGGESEAFF.

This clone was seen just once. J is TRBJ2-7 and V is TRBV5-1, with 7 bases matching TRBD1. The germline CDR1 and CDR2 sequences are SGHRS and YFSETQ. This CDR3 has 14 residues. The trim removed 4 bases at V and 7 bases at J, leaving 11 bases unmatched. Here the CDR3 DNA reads TGCGCCAGCAGCCCGCCGGGACAGCTTTTTGAGCAGTACTTC. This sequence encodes CASSPPGQLFEQYF.

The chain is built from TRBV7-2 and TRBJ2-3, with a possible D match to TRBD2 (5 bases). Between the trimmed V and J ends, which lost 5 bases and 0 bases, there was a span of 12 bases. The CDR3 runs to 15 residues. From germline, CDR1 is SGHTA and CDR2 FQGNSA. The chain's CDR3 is CASSQASGSTDTQYF. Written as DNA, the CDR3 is TGTGCCAGCAGCCAAGCGAGCGGAAGCACAGATACGCAGTATTTT.

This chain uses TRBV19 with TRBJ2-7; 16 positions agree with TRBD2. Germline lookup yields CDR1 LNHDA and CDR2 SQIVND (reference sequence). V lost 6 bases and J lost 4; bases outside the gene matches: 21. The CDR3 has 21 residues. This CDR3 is CASRRSGTSGRAGGLSYEQYF. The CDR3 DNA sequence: TGTGCCAGTAGACGCTCCGGGACTAGCGGGAGGGCCGGGGGTTTAAGTTACGAGCAGTACTTC.

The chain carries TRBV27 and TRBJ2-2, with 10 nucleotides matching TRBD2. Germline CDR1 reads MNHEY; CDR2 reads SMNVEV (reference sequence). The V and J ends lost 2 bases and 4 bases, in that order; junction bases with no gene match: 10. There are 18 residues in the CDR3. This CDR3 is CASSLRSSGGRGTGELFF. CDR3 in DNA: TGTGCCAGCAGTTTACGGTCTAGCGGGGGCCGGGGCACCGGGGAGCTGTTTTTT.

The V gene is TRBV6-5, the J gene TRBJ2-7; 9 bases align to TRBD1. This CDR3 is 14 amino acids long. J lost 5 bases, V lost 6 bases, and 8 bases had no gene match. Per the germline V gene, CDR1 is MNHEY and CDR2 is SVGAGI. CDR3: CASSGTGGRNEQYF. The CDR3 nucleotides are TGTGCCAGCAGCGGAACAGGGGGCAGGAACGAGCAGTACTTC.

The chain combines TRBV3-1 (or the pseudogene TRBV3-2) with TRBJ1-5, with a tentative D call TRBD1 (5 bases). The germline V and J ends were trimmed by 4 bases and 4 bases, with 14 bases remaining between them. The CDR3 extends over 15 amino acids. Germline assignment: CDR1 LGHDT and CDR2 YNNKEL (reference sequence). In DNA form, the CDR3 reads TGTGCCAGCAGCCCTCCGGGGGGGAAGAATCAGCCCCAGCATTTT. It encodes CASSPPGGKNQPQHF.

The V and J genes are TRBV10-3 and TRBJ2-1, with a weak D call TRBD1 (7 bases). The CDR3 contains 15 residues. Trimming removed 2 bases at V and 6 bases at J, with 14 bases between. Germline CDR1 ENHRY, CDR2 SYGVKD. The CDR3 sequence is CAISEQRAGGNEQFF. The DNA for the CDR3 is TGTGCCATCAGTGAGCAGCGGGCAGGGGGCAATGAGCAGTTCTTC.

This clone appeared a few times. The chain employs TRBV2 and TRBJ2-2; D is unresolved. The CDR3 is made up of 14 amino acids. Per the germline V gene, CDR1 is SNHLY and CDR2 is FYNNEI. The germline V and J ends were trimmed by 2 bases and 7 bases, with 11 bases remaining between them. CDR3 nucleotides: TGTGCCAGCAGTGAACTTGGAGAACACGGGGAGCTGTTTTTT. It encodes CASSELGEHGELFF.

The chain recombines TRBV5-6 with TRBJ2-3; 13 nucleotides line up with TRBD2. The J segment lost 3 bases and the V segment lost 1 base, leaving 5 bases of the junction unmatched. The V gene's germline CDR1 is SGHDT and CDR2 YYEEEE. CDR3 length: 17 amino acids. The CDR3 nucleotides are TGTGCCAGCAGCTTGCGACTAGCGGGAGGATCGACAGATACGCAGTATTTT. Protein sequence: CASSLRLAGGSTDTQYF.

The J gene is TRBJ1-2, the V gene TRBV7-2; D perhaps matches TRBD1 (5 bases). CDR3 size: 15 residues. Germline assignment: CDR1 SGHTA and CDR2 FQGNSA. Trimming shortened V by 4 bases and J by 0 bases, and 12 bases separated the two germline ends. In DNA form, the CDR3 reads TGTGCCAGCAGCTCAGACAGAAATCCTAACTATGGCTACACCTTC. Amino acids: CASSSDRNPNYGYTF.

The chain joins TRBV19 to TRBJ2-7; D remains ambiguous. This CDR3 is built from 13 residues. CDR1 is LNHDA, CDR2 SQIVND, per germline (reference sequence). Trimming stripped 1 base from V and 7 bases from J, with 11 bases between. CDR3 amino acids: CASSIGPSSEQYF. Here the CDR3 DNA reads TGTGCCAGTAGTATAGGTCCGAGTTCGGAGCAGTACTTC.

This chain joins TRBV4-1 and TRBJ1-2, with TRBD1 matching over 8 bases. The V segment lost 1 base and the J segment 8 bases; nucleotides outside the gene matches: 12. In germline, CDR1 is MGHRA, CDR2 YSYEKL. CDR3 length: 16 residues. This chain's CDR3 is CASSQGRVGQGRGYTF. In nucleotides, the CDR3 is TGCGCCAGCAGCCAAGGTAGGGTTGGACAGGGAAGAGGCTACACCTTC.

CDR3: CASSQTGYVSSPLHF. In nucleotides, the CDR3 is TGTGCCAGCAGCCAAACAGGGTACGTTAGTTCACCCCTCCACTTT. This chain links TRBV3-1 (or the pseudogene TRBV3-2) with TRBJ1-6; D possibly corresponds to TRBD1 (6 bases). The CDR3 is 15 amino acids. The germline V and J ends were trimmed by 2 bases and 9 bases, with 14 bases remaining between them. Germline lookup yields CDR1 LGHDT and CDR2 YNNKEL (reference sequence).

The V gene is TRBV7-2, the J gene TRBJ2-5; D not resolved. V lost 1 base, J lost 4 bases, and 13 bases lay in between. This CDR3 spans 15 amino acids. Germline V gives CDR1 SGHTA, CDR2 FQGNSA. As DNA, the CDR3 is TGTGCCAGCAGCTTAGACAGATGGTCGAGAGAGACCCAGTACTTC. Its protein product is CASSLDRWSRETQYF. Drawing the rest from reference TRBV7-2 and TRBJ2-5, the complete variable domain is GAGVSQSPSNKVTEKGKDVELRCDPISGHTALYWYRQSLGQGLEFLIYFQGNSAPDKSGLPSDRFSAERTGGSVSTLTIQRTQQEDSAVYLCASSLDRWSRETQYFGPGTRLLVL.

Here the CDR3 DNA reads TGTGCCAGTACCTTGGGCCAGATTAATTCACCCCTCCACTTT. It translates to CASTLGQINSPLHF. This chain connects TRBV19 to TRBJ1-6, with D unclear. The CDR3 has 14 residues. Germline values: CDR1 LNHDA, CDR2 SQIVND (reference sequence). V lost 7 bases and J 6 bases, leaving 13 bases between the germline ends.

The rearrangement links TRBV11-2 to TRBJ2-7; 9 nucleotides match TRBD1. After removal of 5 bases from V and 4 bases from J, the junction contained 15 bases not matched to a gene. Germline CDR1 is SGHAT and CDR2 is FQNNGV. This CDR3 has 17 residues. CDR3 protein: CASSSMGLPGQGYEQYF. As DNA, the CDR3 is TGTGCCAGCAGCAGTATGGGGTTACCGGGACAGGGTTACGAGCAGTACTTC.

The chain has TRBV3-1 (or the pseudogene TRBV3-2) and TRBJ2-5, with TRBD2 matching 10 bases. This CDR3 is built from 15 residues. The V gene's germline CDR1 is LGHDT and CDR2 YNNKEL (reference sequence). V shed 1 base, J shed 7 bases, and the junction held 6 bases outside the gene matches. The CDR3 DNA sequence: TGTGCCAGCAGCCAAGGTCTAGCGGGGGTAGGGACCCAGTACTTC. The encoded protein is CASSQGLAGVGTQYF.

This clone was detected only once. The CDR3 here is CASRYHNPPEAFF. In DNA form, the CDR3 reads TGTGCCAGCAGATACCACAATCCACCTGAAGCTTTCTTT. The J gene is TRBJ1-1, the V gene TRBV2, with D hard to call. V shed 6 bases and J shed 6 bases, with 14 bases lying between them. The CDR3 length is 13 residues. Germline loops: CDR1 SNHLY, CDR2 FYNNEI.

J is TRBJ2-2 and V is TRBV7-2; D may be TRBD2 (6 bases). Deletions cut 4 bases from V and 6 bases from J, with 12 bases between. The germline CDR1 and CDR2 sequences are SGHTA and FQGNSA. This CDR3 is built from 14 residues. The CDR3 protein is CASSSDPGAGELFF. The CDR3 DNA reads TGTGCCAGCAGCTCTGACCCGGGGGCCGGGGAGCTGTTTTTT.

The CDR3 DNA sequence: TGTGCCAGTAGTCTTCGTGCGGGGCAGCCCCAGCATTTT. Translated, it gives CASSLRAGQPQHF. The J gene is TRBJ1-5, the V gene TRBV19; no firm D call. Germline V CDR1 and CDR2: LNHDA, SQIVND (reference sequence). V was clipped by 5 bases and J by 7 bases, with 12 bases between them. The CDR3 spans 13 residues.

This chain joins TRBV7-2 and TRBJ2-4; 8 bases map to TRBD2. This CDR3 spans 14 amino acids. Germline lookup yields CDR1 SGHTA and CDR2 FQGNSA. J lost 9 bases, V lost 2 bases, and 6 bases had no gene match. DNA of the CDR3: TGTGCCAGCAGCTTAAAGGCGGGGGGAAGCATTCAGTACTTC. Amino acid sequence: CASSLKAGGSIQYF. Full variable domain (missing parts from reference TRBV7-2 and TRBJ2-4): GAGVSQSPSNKVTEKGKDVELRCDPISGHTALYWYRQSLGQGLEFLIYFQGNSAPDKSGLPSDRFSAERTGGSVSTLTIQRTQQEDSAVYLCASSLKAGGSIQYFGAGTRLSVL.

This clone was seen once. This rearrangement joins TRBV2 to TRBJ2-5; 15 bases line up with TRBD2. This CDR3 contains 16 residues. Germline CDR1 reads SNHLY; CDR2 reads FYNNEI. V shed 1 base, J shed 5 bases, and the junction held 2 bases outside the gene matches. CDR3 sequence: CASSEVGTSGRETQYF. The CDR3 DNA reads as TGTGCCAGCAGTGAAGTGGGGACTAGCGGGAGGGAGACCCAGTACTTC.